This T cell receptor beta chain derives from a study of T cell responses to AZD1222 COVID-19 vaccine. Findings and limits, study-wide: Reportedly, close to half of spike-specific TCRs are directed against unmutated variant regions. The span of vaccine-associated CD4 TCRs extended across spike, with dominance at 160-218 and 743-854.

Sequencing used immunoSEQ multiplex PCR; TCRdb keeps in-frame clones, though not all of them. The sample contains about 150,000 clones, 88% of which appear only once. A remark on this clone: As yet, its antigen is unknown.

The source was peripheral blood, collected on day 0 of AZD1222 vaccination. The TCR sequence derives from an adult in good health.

Here the CDR3 reads CASSLTSGEQFF. The CDR3 DNA follows: TGTGCCAGCAGCTTGACTAGCGGTGAGCAGTTCTTC. The V and J genes are TRBV3-1 (or the pseudogene TRBV3-2) and TRBJ2-1; 9 bases are shared with TRBD2. The germline gives CDR1 LGHDT, CDR2 YNNKEL (reference sequence). This CDR3 region has 12 residues. Trimming at V came to 5 bases and at J to 9 bases, leaving 2 bases not matched to a gene.